The TCR beta chain described here comes from a study of cytomegalovirus exposure and HLA in healthy donors (dated by TCRdb to about 2017). Broadly, across the study: In an earlier analysis of roughly 590 of the donors, 276 Gb of sequence data and 117 million unique TCR beta sequences from approximately 180 million T cells were reported. An early release covering 550 to 650 HLA-typed donors comprised around 300 gigabases of sequencing data and around 80 million unique TCR sequences. Among the approximately 420 genotyped donors, 81% belonged to the genetic ancestry cluster associated with self-reported Caucasian donors. The study aimed to test whether signatures of past pathogen exposure could be identified by cataloging public T cell receptors. Using immunosequencing, the study profiled T cell repertoires from roughly 650 subjects and related those repertoires to cytomegalovirus serostatus. A separate validation cohort of over a hundred different subjects was used in addition to the roughly 720-subject first cohort. High-throughput TCR immunosequencing, statistical association of individual TCRs with disease status, and machine learning were combined to predict cytomegalovirus infection status. A later analysis re-analyzed previously published TCR beta repertoires from 666 donors and added high-resolution HLA genotyping to study TCR occurrence patterns. Rather than using new phenotypic data, the later analysis identified candidate immune exposures from TCR beta sequences and from how often those sequences occurred across donors. To decide whether each TCR beta V gene segment behaved as functional or pseudogenic, an earlier analysis of 587 of the donors relied on high-throughput TCR beta sequencing. Donor age, sex, ethnicity and CMV serostatus were compiled alongside the repertoire data. In a later genetic analysis, genome-wide SNP genotypes for about three fifths of the 666 donors were used, and that subset was treated as a discovery cohort. All discovery cohort repertoires had been generated on a single sequencing platform. Both class I and class II loci were covered by HLA typing, at four-digit resolution. The number of donors typed differed by locus, with 629-630 for A, B, C, DRB1 and DQB1, approximately 500 for DQA1, 606 for DPA1, and some 440 for DPB1. Four or five DR-DQ haplotypes were handled as single units for association and clustering because linkage in the cohort was strong. Among a few hundred genotyped donors of the cohort, an average of 235,054 unique TCR beta nucleotide sequences were sequenced per donor, around 20% of them non-productive.

The library was prepared using the immunoSEQ multiplex PCR assay. For the multiplex PCR, a mixture combining 60 forward primers for TCR Vbeta segments and 13 reverse primers for TCR Jbeta segments was used. Amplification of the CDR3 region of rearranged TCR beta genes was performed with a multiplex PCR assay on genomic DNA. On the Illumina HiSeq System, the amplified TCR beta libraries were sequenced as 87-base-pair reads. In the authors' own workflow: Across the 700 or so repertoires, a later analysis counted approximately 75 million unique TCR beta chains, approximately 10 million of which were shared by at least two donors. Raw reads were error-corrected and collapsed into unique sequences by a nearest-neighbor algorithm in which closely related sequences were merged to remove PCR and sequencing errors. CDR3 sequences were aligned to IMGT reference sequences to assign V, D and J gene segments. For a sequence to be retained, at least a six-nucleotide match to both a V gene segment and a J gene segment was required. Rearrangements were called productive when the CDR3 lacked stop codons and stayed in frame with V and J; all others were non-productive. CDR3 was defined according to IMGT convention as the region running from the second conserved V-encoded cysteine to the conserved J-encoded phenylalanine. The earlier analysis of roughly 590 of the donors excluded any sequence lacking an unambiguous match to a single V gene segment. In an earlier analysis of more than 500 of the donors, a V segment was called functional when productive rearrangements were above 56.7%, and segregating when the standard deviation between donors exceeded 5%. A statistical classification framework was built for diagnosing cytomegalovirus status from the catalog of TCR beta chain sequences. In a later analysis, TCR nucleotide sequences were compared against IMGT/GENE-DB human TR gene sequences so that V and J genes could be assigned. The TCRdist pipeline was used in a later analysis to assign CDR3 sequences and most-parsimonious VDJ recombination scenarios. A later analysis defined each TCR beta chain by its CDR3 amino acid sequence plus V-gene family, and excluded reads lacking a unique V-gene family. A later analysis removed 550 to 650 highly shared, low-generation-probability nucleotide sequences to deal with suspected cross-contamination and a sequencing artifact. In a later analysis, a clonal expansion index for each public chain was calculated from normalized within-repertoire ranks of inferred template counts. Generation probabilities in a later analysis came from a VDJ recombination model fitted to out-of-frame rearrangements, and those results were checked against IGoR. In a later analysis, hypergeometric tests were used to score TCR-TCR, TCR-HLA and TCR-CMV co-occurrence, with a repertoire-size bias correction applied to TCR pairs. A later analysis estimated false discovery rates by permuting HLA or CMV assignments 20 times. A later analysis grouped co-occurring TCRs with DBSCAN, adding TCRdist sequence similarity when clustering within HLA-allele-positive subsets. Co-occurrence clustering excluded repertoires with fewer than 30,000 or more than 120,000 public chains, plus five with anomalous nucleotide sharing. TCRdb's version of the immuneACCESS table is confined to in-frame rearrangements and falls short of the full clone set. An unresolved V gene accounts for under half of the shortfall where checked; the remainder is of unknown origin. That table gives V, J and clone size, and the DNA gave D and trimming. For this sample there are about 140,000 clones; 60% to 85% appear just once. Less than 3.5% of the sample rests with the top ten.

The paper's findings and limits, for the study overall: According to a later genetic analysis, donors in an Asian-associated ancestry cluster had fewer N-insertions in productive TCRs than the approximately 630-donor mean. Seventeen rarely observed V segments, including chromosome 9 orphons, were excluded from the earlier analysis of a few hundred of the donors because counts were too low. HLA typing was unavailable for some donors at each locus, so association tests used only the typed subset. In a later analysis, some 17,000 TCR beta sequences were associated with specific HLA alleles at a false discovery rate of 0.05. When HLA alleles, especially DR and DQ, strongly co-occurred, attributing TCR associations to individual alleles was difficult. Linkage disequilibrium might explain the correlated functional status among segregating V segments, but an unknown experimental factor could not be excluded. In the study, 164 TCR beta chains were listed as associated with cytomegalovirus. For the cohort, immune exposure information was limited to CMV serostatus. A further reported finding was that TCR beta sequences accurately predicted the HLA-A and HLA-B alleles for most subjects in the first cohort. The classifier was reported to diagnose cytomegalovirus status with high specificity and sensitivity in both the original and validation cohorts. A few of the identified cytomegalovirus-associated TCR beta chains were confirmed in vitro to be specific for cytomegalovirus antigens. In a later analysis, most CMV-associated TCR beta chains were found to appear HLA-restricted, with HLA associations seemingly driven largely by CMV exposure. Only TCR beta chains were sequenced in this cohort, and the absence of alpha or paired-chain data limited detectable features. According to a later analysis, TCR association rates differed among HLA loci, with DRB1 alleles showing the most associated TCRs and HLA-C alleles showing the fewest. In a later analysis, several top co-occurrence clusters were reported to appear linked to parvovirus B19, influenza, CMV and Epstein-Barr virus. Sequencing depth was assumed to be roughly uniform across donors in the presence/absence analyses, though that assumption may not hold. Broadly in line with IMGT annotations, most TCR beta V segments showed up in productive rearrangements about 90% or about 30% of the time in an earlier analysis of some 590 of the donors. A cluster of highly shared sequence variants was judged likely to represent a technical artifact of the sequencing pipeline. It was suggested by the authors that the approach could potentially be generalized to other disease states and immunological phenotypes. Most TCR sequences were seen in very few donors, while some public TCRs were found in many individuals. Compared with equally common non-associated chains, HLA-associated TCR beta chains in a later analysis were more clonally expanded and had lower generation probabilities. In a later genetic analysis, a missense DCLRE1C variant was associated with V-gene and J-gene trimming of TCR beta chains, and the association was replicated in an independent cohort.

Remarks on this clone: The antigen it recognizes is unknown. The input lacks base qualities; no much larger clone sits a single base away.

The cohort comprised several hundred healthy bone marrow donors. All cohort members were sampled while nominally healthy, although unrecorded immune exposures were likely present. The donor was CMV seronegative and was included in the group of 352 seronegative cohort members. A peripheral blood sample was collected from each donor, and TCR beta sequencing was performed on peripheral blood mononuclear cells. Genomic DNA extraction from the blood cell samples was performed with the Qiagen DNeasy Blood Extraction Kit. The material sequenced was PBMCs. This sequence originates from a male donor in good health and CMV-seronegative.

The bases are TGTGCCAGCAGCCCCCTAGGACTAGCGCCCAGCACAGATACGCAGTATTTT. It translates as CASSPLGLAPSTDTQYF. The chain uses TRBV7-9 and TRBJ2-3; 9 nucleotides in the junction match TRBD2. CDR1 SEHNR and CDR2 FQNEAQ are derived from the germline V gene (reference sequence). The CDR3 measures 17 amino acids from cysteine to phenylalanine. Left in the record is the CDR3 DNA by itself, 51 bases read in frame from the first base. Germline trimming: 5 bases from V, 0 bases from J; junction bases outside gene matches: 9.